The TCR beta chain described here comes from a study of T cell responses to AZD1222 COVID-19 vaccine. The study's findings and limits: The donor group comprised mostly white British people and more females; the analysis possibly underestimated clonal diversity. Recipients of two AZD1222 doses showed rising Spike-specific TCR breadth and depth.

For this clone: The antigen is not known.

The V gene's germline CDR1 is LGHDT and CDR2 YNNKEL (reference sequence). The CDR3 contains 19 residues. The V and J ends lost 0 bases and 0 bases respectively, with 18 bases between them. Generated by immunoSEQ multiplex PCR, the TCRdb table keeps only in-frame clones and is missing some. The sample carries about 70,000 clones, 83% recorded once. The specimen comprised peripheral blood, sampled 28 days after the second AZD1222 dose. The TCR sequence derives from an adult who received the AZD1222 COVID-19 vaccine. The chain combines TRBV3-1 (or the pseudogene TRBV3-2) with TRBJ1-3, with a possible D match to TRBD1 (5 bases). CDR3 DNA: TGTGCCAGCAGCCAAGATTCGGACGGAGGGGCCACCTCTGGAAACACCATATATTTT. It encodes CASSQDSDGGATSGNTIYF.